The clone carrying this TCR beta chain was seen at least ten times. What it binds is not known. V shed 6 bases and J 3 bases; nucleotides not matched to a gene: 8. There are 15 residues in the CDR3. CDR1 and CDR2 (germline): MNHEY, SVGEGT. The data belong to a study of blood T cells in healthy people across ages. It was with a sample-barcoded 5' primer and a J-beta primer mix that a second PCR of roughly 6 to 12 cycles was run. A single record per CDR3 protein comes from TCRdb applying MiXCR to the 5' RACE reads. The data hold 550,000 to 800,000 distinct CDR3 sequences, with under 25% observed a single time. Overall study results and limits: Without sorted subsets, naive and antigen-experienced compartments could not be conclusively compared.

The V and J genes are TRBV6-2 or TRBV6-3 and TRBJ2-1; TRBD2 matches 7 bases. The origin of this receptor is a man aged 65-85 years in good health. Sequencing input: blood. CDR3 region: CASRYSGIGYNEQFF. CDR3 bases: TGTGCCAGCAGATACAGCGGGATTGGCTACAATGAGCAGTTCTTC.